One and the same sample provided the 17 T cell receptor beta chains below, sequenced in a study of OX40 agonist ivuxolimab in advanced cancers. Only in-frame clones appear in the TCRdb table, and some are missing; sequencing was by immunoSEQ multiplex PCR. The sample lists 70,000 or so clones, roughly 87% occurring once. Material: CD4+ or CD8+ T cells sorted from blood, obtained in a trial of the OX40 agonist ivuxolimab. These receptors were obtained from an adult with an advanced solid tumor such as melanoma, head and neck, liver or kidney cancer.

J is TRBJ2-7 and V is TRBV7-8; no clear D. The CDR3 sequence is 12 residues long. In germline, CDR1 is SGHVS, CDR2 FQNEAQ. The V and J ends lost 3 bases and 1 base respectively, with 4 bases between them. CDR3 region: CASSLGSYEQYF. Here the CDR3 DNA reads TGTGCCAGCAGCTTGGGGTCCTACGAGCAGTACTTC.

CDR3 sequence: CATSRGNLAGGFQETQYF. DNA for the CDR3: TGTGCCACCAGCAGAGGAAATCTAGCGGGGGGTTTCCAAGAGACCCAGTACTTC. This chain joins TRBV15 and TRBJ2-5; 11 bases map to TRBD2. The CDR3 length is 18 residues. V lost 1 base to trimming and J lost 1 base; unmatched junction nucleotides: 8. The germline gives CDR1 LNHNV, CDR2 YYDKDF (reference sequence). Supplemented by reference TRBV15 and TRBJ2-5, the full variable domain reads DAMVIQNPRYQVTQFGKPVTLSCSQTLNHNVMYWYQQKSSQAPKLLFHYYDKDFNNEADTPDNFQSRRPNTSFCFLDIRSPGLGDTAMYLCATSRGNLAGGFQETQYFGPGTRLLVL.

This chain connects TRBV7-2 to TRBJ2-1, with D unclear. Germline CDR1 is SGHTA and CDR2 is FQGNSA. V shed 7 bases and J shed 7 bases, with 11 bases lying between them. The CDR3 extends over 12 amino acids. The CDR3, as DNA: TGTGCCAGCACCTTGGCCTCGAATGAGCAGTTCTTC. Translation gives CASTLASNEQFF.

This clone was seen only once. This chain joins TRBV28 and TRBJ2-5; D may be TRBD1 or TRBD2 (5 bases each). The germline V gene encodes CDR1 MDHEN and CDR2 SYDVKM. This CDR3 comprises 14 residues. V was cut by 6 bases and J by 2 bases, with 13 bases left in between. CDR3 DNA: TGTGCCAGCAGGACGGGGCCTTCTCAAGAGACCCAGTACTTC. Its translation is CASRTGPSQETQYF.

This clone was counted once. This chain connects TRBV19 to TRBJ2-1, with D possibly being TRBD1 (5 bases). V gave up 5 bases and J gave up 9 bases, with 23 bases separating them. CDR3 length: 16 amino acids. Looked up from germline, CDR1 is LNHDA and CDR2 is SQIVND (reference sequence). CDR3 DNA: TGTGCCAGTAGTTCAAAATCCAGCAGGGCTTCCGGTGAGCAGTTCTTC. Its protein is CASSSKSSRASGEQFF.

This clone was counted between two and nine times. The gene calls are TRBV19 and TRBJ1-1; D remains unclear. This CDR3 contains 13 residues. The germline CDR1 and CDR2 sequences are LNHDA and SQIVND (reference sequence). V lost 3 bases and J lost 7, with 12 bases in between. The CDR3: CASSISLDIEAFF. The CDR3 DNA is TGTGCCAGTAGTATTTCGCTCGATATTGAAGCTTTCTTT.

The genes are TRBV6-5 and TRBJ2-5, with 7 bases identical to TRBD1. The CDR3 is made up of 14 amino acids. J lost 4 bases, V lost 5 bases, and 7 bases had no gene match. From germline, CDR1 is MNHEY and CDR2 SVGAGI. The CDR3 spells CASSLVQGRETQYF. CDR3 nucleotides: TGTGCCAGCAGTCTCGTACAGGGGCGAGAGACCCAGTACTTC.

This chain connects TRBV7-2 to TRBJ1-2; 8 bases fit TRBD1. V lost 2 bases, J lost 0 bases, and 11 bases stayed unmatched. The CDR3 runs to 18 residues. Germline CDR1 reads SGHTA; CDR2 reads FQGNSA. For the CDR3, the DNA is TGTGCCAGCAGCTTACGCGGGGGGGGACAGGCAACTAACTATGGCTACACCTTC. Protein product: CASSLRGGGQATNYGYTF.

The chain uses TRBV7-3 and TRBJ2-3; 11 bases line up with TRBD2. CDR1 and CDR2 (germline): SGHTA, FQGTGA. The CDR3 has 18 residues. Germline trimming cut 0 bases from V and 0 bases from J; bases unmatched to any gene: 5. CDR3 region: CASSLTGTSGLSTDTQYF. DNA of the CDR3: TGTGCCAGCAGCTTAACCGGGACTAGCGGACTTAGCACAGATACGCAGTATTTT.

CDR3 coding DNA: TGTGCCAGCAGCTTAGAGGGACCCGGTGGTTCACCCCTCCACTTT. Residues: CASSLEGPGGSPLHF. V gene TRBV7-9 combines with J gene TRBJ1-6, with a possible D match to TRBD1 (5 bases). The CDR3 extends over 15 amino acids. The V gene's germline CDR1 is SEHNR and CDR2 FQNEAQ (reference sequence). The germline V and J ends were trimmed by 1 base and 9 bases, with 13 bases remaining between them.

In its sample, this clone was seen a few times. The chain links TRBV7-9 to TRBJ2-4, with D tentatively TRBD1 (7 bases). The CDR3 loop spans 17 amino acids. Germline CDR1 is SEHNR and CDR2 is FQNEAQ (reference sequence). Trimming pared 1 base from V and 1 base from J, leaving 14 bases between. The CDR3 region is CASSLGSGGLAKNIQYF. In DNA form, the CDR3 reads TGTGCCAGCAGCTTAGGGTCAGGGGGGCTTGCCAAAAACATTCAGTACTTC.

The V call is TRBV5-1, the J call TRBJ2-3, with 9 bases identical to TRBD2. The CDR3 is made up of 14 amino acids. Per germline, CDR1 SGHRS and CDR2 YFSETQ. V was clipped by 1 base and J by 5 bases; unmatched bases: 2. The CDR3 nucleotides read TGCGCCAGCAGCTTGAGGCGGGGGGGAGATACGCAGTATTTT. It codes for CASSLRRGGDTQYF.

In its sample, this clone was seen once. The gene calls are TRBV6-4 and TRBJ1-2; 8 bases are a match to TRBD1. V lost 6 bases and J lost 5; bases outside the gene matches: 11. CDR1 and CDR2 from the germline V gene are MRHNA and SNTAGT. The CDR3 has 15 residues. CDR3 residues: CASSLMGGQDYGYTF. In DNA, the CDR3 is TGTGCCAGCAGCCTTATGGGGGGACAGGATTATGGCTACACCTTC.

The rearrangement joins TRBV19 to TRBJ2-1, with 11 bases matching TRBD2. From germline, CDR1 is LNHDA and CDR2 SQIVND (reference sequence). The CDR3 consists of 14 residues. Trimming at V came to 9 bases and at J to 10 bases, leaving 11 bases not matched to a gene. The CDR3 sequence: CASVGLAGGGEQFF. CDR3 nucleotides: TGTGCCAGCGTCGGGCTAGCGGGAGGAGGAGAGCAGTTCTTC.

The rearrangement uses TRBV18 and TRBJ1-5; TRBD1 aligns across 8 bases. Trimming at V came to 3 bases and at J to 6 bases, leaving 4 bases not matched to a gene. CDR1 KGHSH and CDR2 LQKENI come from the germline V gene. CDR3 size: 14 residues. As DNA, the CDR3 is TGTGCCAGCTCACCCGACAGGGGCACTCAGCCCCAGCATTTT. As protein: CASSPDRGTQPQHF.

J is TRBJ2-5 and V is TRBV16; 7 bases line up with TRBD2. V was clipped by 1 base and J by 4 bases; unmatched bases: 9. This CDR3 comprises 16 residues. Germline CDR1 is KGHSY and CDR2 is FQNENV. CDR3 amino acids: CASSQFRSGSGETQYF. The CDR3 coding sequence is TGTGCCAGCAGCCAATTTCGTAGCGGGTCGGGAGAGACCCAGTACTTC.

A word on this clone: This same CDR3 is encoded by further DNA sequences in the sample. The rearrangement uses TRBV7-9 and TRBJ1-1; possibly TRBD1 for D (5 bases). The CDR3 spans 13 residues. The germline V gene has CDR1 SEHNR and CDR2 FQNEAQ (reference sequence). V dropped 6 bases and J dropped 3 bases, with 11 bases sitting between them. In DNA, the CDR3 is TGTGCCAGCAGTTTTGGACAAGACACTGAAGCTTTCTTT. Translation gives CASSFGQDTEAFF.